Presented here are 6 T cell receptor beta chains from one specimen sequenced in a study of TIL therapy for anti-PD-1-resistant metastatic lung cancer. Time point of the sample: pre-treatment sample, taken before nivolumab and TIL therapy. The immunoSEQ assay was v3. Clones were sequenced by immunoSEQ multiplex PCR, and TCRdb holds only the in-frame ones, with some missing. The repertoire consists of about 32,000 clones, with about 80% occurring once and the leading ten covering 2.5% to 3%. Sequenced here: blood, sampled at baseline. These receptors originate from a woman aged 25-85 years with non-small cell lung cancer.

The rearrangement joins TRBV7-9 to TRBJ1-5; D ambiguous. The CDR3 extends over 14 amino acids. Germline loops: CDR1 SEHNR, CDR2 FQNEAQ (reference sequence). The V gene lost 1 base and the J gene lost 5 bases, with 9 bases spanning the gap. The CDR3 reads CASSLGSRYQPQHF. CDR3 nucleotide sequence: TGTGCCAGCAGCTTAGGGTCTCGTTATCAGCCCCAGCATTTT.

The chain employs TRBV5-1 and TRBJ2-3; 7 bases map to TRBD2. Losses at the gene ends were 5 bases for V and 0 bases for J; bases not matched to a gene: 3. CDR3 length equals 14 residues. Germline values: CDR1 SGHRS, CDR2 YFSETQ. CDR3: CASRTSASTDTQYF. DNA of the CDR3: TGCGCCAGCAGAACTAGCGCCAGCACAGATACGCAGTATTTT. Full variable domain (rest looked up from reference TRBV5-1 and TRBJ2-3): KAGVTQTPRYLIKTRGQQVTLSCSPISGHRSVSWYQQTPGQGLQFLFEYFSETQRNKGNFPGRFSGRQFSNSRSEMNVSTLELGDSALYLCASRTSASTDTQYFGPGTRLTVL.

The V call is TRBV5-1, the J call TRBJ1-2; 8 nucleotides line up with TRBD1. This CDR3 contains 12 residues. V lost 4 bases and J lost 12; bases outside the gene matches: 8. The germline gives CDR1 SGHRS, CDR2 YFSETQ. CDR3 coding DNA: TGCGCCAGCAGCGCCATGACAGGGGCCAACACCTTC. Encoded protein: CASSAMTGANTF.

This sequence joins TRBV5-6 and TRBJ1-2; 10 nucleotides line up with TRBD1. Germline V lookup: CDR1 SGHDT, CDR2 YYEEEE. V was clipped by 4 bases and J by 6 bases; unmatched bases: 12. The CDR3 covers 16 residues. The CDR3 spells CASSPETGGLLHGYTF. For the CDR3, the DNA is TGTGCCAGCAGCCCGGAGACAGGGGGCTTATTGCATGGCTACACCTTC.

This clone was counted once. The gene calls are TRBV27 and TRBJ2-7; D remains unclear. Germline assignment: CDR1 MNHEY and CDR2 SMNVEV (reference sequence). The CDR3 runs to 13 residues. V lost 6 bases and J lost 4, with 13 bases in between. The CDR3 sequence is CASRGLRIYEQYF. As DNA, the CDR3 is TGTGCCAGCAGAGGTTTGCGTATATACGAGCAGTACTTC.

In the case of this clone: This sample also contains other DNA sequences that code for the same CDR3. This chain links TRBV5-1 with TRBJ2-1; D might be TRBD2 (6 bases). Germline V gene data show CDR1 as SGHRS and CDR2 as YFSETQ. Trimming cost V 0 bases and J 4 bases, with 14 bases left between them. There are 16 residues in the CDR3. CDR3 residues: CASSLASRTTYNEQFF. The DNA of the CDR3 is TGCGCCAGCAGCTTGGCCTCCCGGACTACATACAATGAGCAGTTCTTC.